This is a list of T cell receptor beta chains from one sample in a study of cytomegalovirus exposure and HLA in healthy donors. TCRdb's copy holds only in-frame clones and misses some; the assay was immunoSEQ multiplex PCR. The table lists roughly 120,000 clones, roughly 62% of them singletons, with 1.6% in the top ten. Specimen: PBMCs. All receptors derive from a man aged 25-45 years in good health and CMV-seropositive. The CDR3 runs from the conserved cysteine through the conserved F or W. A D gene is named only where the DNA matches it firmly. A clone size is listed for some rows: how often the clone was seen (once, few, many), or a class if it is expanded.

j_gene: TRBJ2-3
abundance: .
d_gene: TRBD2
v_gene: TRBV7-9
CDR3nt: TGTGCCAGCAGCTCCGCCAGGACTAGCGGGACAGATACGCAGTATTTT
CDR3aa: CASSSARTSGTDTQYF

j_gene: TRBJ2-1
abundance: few
d_gene: TRBD2
v_gene: TRBV6-6
CDR3nt: TGTGCCAGCAGTTTAGCGGGAGATCGGTACAATGAGCAGTTCTTC
CDR3aa: CASSLAGDRYNEQFF

j_gene: TRBJ2-2
abundance: .
d_gene: .
v_gene: TRBV5-1
CDR3nt: TGCGCCAGCAGCTTTACACCGAACACCGGGGAGCTGTTTTTT
CDR3aa: CASSFTPNTGELFF

j_gene: TRBJ2-1
abundance: .
d_gene: .
v_gene: TRBV19
CDR3nt: TGTGCCAGTAGTATCTGGGGAGCAACAAACAATGAGCAGTTCTTC
CDR3aa: CASSIWGATNNEQFF

j_gene: TRBJ2-7
abundance: few
d_gene: .
v_gene: TRBV7-8
CDR3nt: TGTGCCAGCAGCCAAGACGGACACTACGAGCAGTACTTC
CDR3aa: CASSQDGHYEQYF

j_gene: TRBJ2-1
abundance: .
d_gene: TRBD2
v_gene: TRBV5-1
CDR3nt: TGCGCCAGCAGAGACCAGGGACTAGCGGGAAATGAGCAGTTCTTC
CDR3aa: CASRDQGLAGNEQFF

j_gene: TRBJ2-7
abundance: few
d_gene: .
v_gene: TRBV7-2
CDR3nt: TGTGCCAGCAGCTTAGGCCCAGCGAGCTCCTACGAGCAGTACTTC
CDR3aa: CASSLGPASSYEQYF

j_gene: TRBJ2-1
abundance: .
d_gene: TRBD2
v_gene: TRBV29-1
CDR3nt: TGCAGCGTTAGGACTAGCGGGGGAAATGAGCAGTTCTTC
CDR3aa: CSVRTSGGNEQFF

j_gene: TRBJ2-7
abundance: .
d_gene: TRBD1
v_gene: TRBV12-5
CDR3nt: TGTGCTAGTGGTCTCGGGACAGGCCCCTACGAGCAGTACTTC
CDR3aa: CASGLGTGPYEQYF

j_gene: TRBJ1-2
abundance: few
d_gene: .
v_gene: TRBV5-1
CDR3nt: TGCGCCAGCAGCTTGGTTCCAAACACCTATGGCTACACCTTC
CDR3aa: CASSLVPNTYGYTF

j_gene: TRBJ2-1
abundance: .
d_gene: .
v_gene: TRBV4-3
CDR3nt: TGCGCCAGCAGCCAAGAGGGTGTGCTAGGGGGTTTTAATGAGCAGTTCTTC
CDR3aa: CASSQEGVLGGFNEQFF

j_gene: TRBJ1-4
abundance: .
d_gene: TRBD1
v_gene: TRBV28
CDR3nt: TGTGCCAGCAGTCTTACCGGGACAGGGGCTGGAAAACTGTTTTTT
CDR3aa: CASSLTGTGAGKLFF

j_gene: TRBJ2-7
abundance: once
d_gene: TRBD2
v_gene: TRBV18
CDR3nt: TGTGCCAGCTCACATCCATGGACTAGCGGGTACGAGCAGTACTTC
CDR3aa: CASSHPWTSGYEQYF

j_gene: TRBJ1-5
abundance: .
d_gene: .
v_gene: TRBV6-1
CDR3nt: TGTGCCAGCAGTGAAAGTTGGGACACCGCAGCCCAGCATTTT
CDR3aa: CASSESWDTAAQHF

j_gene: TRBJ1-2
abundance: .
d_gene: .
v_gene: TRBV2
CDR3nt: TGTGCCAGCAGTGTAGTAAAGGCTAGTGGCTACACCTTC
CDR3aa: CASSVVKASGYTF

j_gene: TRBJ1-2
abundance: few
d_gene: TRBD1
v_gene: TRBV11-2
CDR3nt: TGTGCCAGCAGCTTAGATCGGGACAGAAGCTACTATGGCTACACCTTC
CDR3aa: CASSLDRDRSYYGYTF

j_gene: TRBJ1-2
abundance: .
d_gene: .
v_gene: TRBV15
CDR3nt: TGTGCCACCAGCAGAGATTCTAGGCTCTATGGCTACACCTTC
CDR3aa: CATSRDSRLYGYTF

j_gene: TRBJ2-7
abundance: .
d_gene: TRBD2
v_gene: TRBV10-2
CDR3nt: TGCGCCAGCAGTGGCCCTGGGACTAACTACGAGCAGTACTTC
CDR3aa: CASSGPGTNYEQYF

j_gene: TRBJ1-1
abundance: .
d_gene: .
v_gene: TRBV11-2
CDR3nt: TGTGCCAGCAGCTTTTACAGGGACACTGAAGCTTTCTTT
CDR3aa: CASSFYRDTEAFF

j_gene: TRBJ2-1
abundance: few
d_gene: TRBD2
v_gene: TRBV7-9
CDR3nt: TGTGCCAGCAGCTTATCATTTCTACTAGCGGGATCGTCCTACAATGAGCAGTTCTTC
CDR3aa: CASSLSFLLAGSSYNEQFF

j_gene: TRBJ1-3
abundance: .
d_gene: .
v_gene: TRBV5-6
CDR3nt: TGTGCCAGCCAGCAGGTGAGCTCTGGAAGCACCATATATTTT
CDR3aa: CASQQVSSGSTIYF

j_gene: TRBJ2-7
abundance: .
d_gene: TRBD1
v_gene: TRBV7-6
CDR3nt: TGTGCCAGCAGCTTAGCGACAGGGGGCTCGTACGAGCAGTACTTC
CDR3aa: CASSLATGGSYEQYF

j_gene: TRBJ2-3
abundance: few
d_gene: TRBD1
v_gene: TRBV10-3
CDR3nt: TGTGCCATCAGTCCACAACAGGGGGAAGATACGCAGTATTTT
CDR3aa: CAISPQQGEDTQYF

j_gene: TRBJ1-1
abundance: .
d_gene: .
v_gene: TRBV27
CDR3nt: TGTGCCAGCAGTTTACAATATCAGGGCGGCGACACTGAAGCTTTCTTT
CDR3aa: CASSLQYQGGDTEAFF

j_gene: TRBJ2-3
abundance: .
d_gene: TRBD1
v_gene: TRBV23-1
CDR3nt: TGCGCCAGCAGTCAATCCAACCAATCCCGGGACAGGGGCACAGATACGCAGTATTTT
CDR3aa: CASSQSNQSRDRGTDTQYF

j_gene: TRBJ1-1
abundance: few
d_gene: .
v_gene: TRBV6-1
CDR3nt: TGTGCCAGCAGGGGCGCTGGAGCTTTCTTT
CDR3aa: CASRGAGAFF

j_gene: TRBJ1-2
abundance: .
d_gene: .
v_gene: TRBV29-1
CDR3nt: TGCAGCGTTGCAGGGGCGGAGGATGGCTACACCTTC
CDR3aa: CSVAGAEDGYTF

j_gene: TRBJ1-1
abundance: .
d_gene: .
v_gene: TRBV2
CDR3nt: TGTGCCAGCAGTGAGTACGGGGAAACTGAAGCTTTCTTT
CDR3aa: CASSEYGETEAFF

j_gene: TRBJ1-2
abundance: .
d_gene: TRBD1
v_gene: TRBV28
CDR3nt: TGTGCCAGCAGTTTAATCTCGGGACAGGGAAACGGCTACACCTTC
CDR3aa: CASSLISGQGNGYTF

j_gene: TRBJ2-7
abundance: .
d_gene: .
v_gene: TRBV5-1
CDR3nt: TGCGCCAGCAGCCCCAGCGGGTCGGGCTACGAGCAGTCCTTC
CDR3aa: CASSPSGSGYEQSF

j_gene: TRBJ1-3
abundance: .
d_gene: TRBD1
v_gene: TRBV7-9
CDR3nt: TGTGCCAATGAAATACAGGGGTCTGGAAACACCATATATTTT
CDR3aa: CANEIQGSGNTIYF

j_gene: TRBJ2-3
abundance: .
d_gene: TRBD2
v_gene: TRBV6-4
CDR3nt: TGTGCCAGCAGTGCTGGACTAGCAAGCACAGATACGCAGTATTTT
CDR3aa: CASSAGLASTDTQYF

j_gene: TRBJ1-1
abundance: .
d_gene: .
v_gene: TRBV7-2
CDR3nt: TGTGCCAGCAGCTTAGTTCGCAGGGGCGACACTGAAGCTTTCTTT
CDR3aa: CASSLVRRGDTEAFF

j_gene: TRBJ2-7
abundance: .
d_gene: TRBD2
v_gene: TRBV18
CDR3nt: TGTGCCAGCTCAACTAGCGGGATACCCTACGAGCAGTACTTC
CDR3aa: CASSTSGIPYEQYF

j_gene: TRBJ2-5
abundance: .
d_gene: .
v_gene: TRBV5-1
CDR3nt: TGCGCCAGCAGCCCTACTACGACAGAGACCCAGTACTTC
CDR3aa: CASSPTTTETQYF

j_gene: TRBJ2-2
abundance: .
d_gene: TRBD2
v_gene: TRBV4-3
CDR3nt: TGCGCCAGCAGCCAAGATGTGGCGGGAGGGCCGAGGAACACCGGGGAGCTGTTTTTT
CDR3aa: CASSQDVAGGPRNTGELFF

j_gene: TRBJ2-5
abundance: few
d_gene: TRBD2
v_gene: TRBV27
CDR3nt: TGTGCCAGCGAGAAAGCGGGGGCCCAAGAGACCCAGTACTTC
CDR3aa: CASEKAGAQETQYF

j_gene: TRBJ1-2
abundance: .
d_gene: TRBD1
v_gene: TRBV5-1
CDR3nt: TGCGCCAGCACGAGGGAGCCGGGACAGGGGCGCTACACCTTC
CDR3aa: CASTREPGQGRYTF

j_gene: TRBJ2-1
abundance: .
d_gene: TRBD2
v_gene: TRBV5-1
CDR3nt: TGCGCCAGCAGCTTGGCTGCTAGCGGTACCTACAATGAGCAGTTCTTC
CDR3aa: CASSLAASGTYNEQFF

j_gene: TRBJ2-7
abundance: .
d_gene: .
v_gene: TRBV4-1
CDR3nt: TGCGCCAGCGCCCCGAGCCAGGGGGGCTCCTACGAGCAGTACTTC
CDR3aa: CASAPSQGGSYEQYF

j_gene: TRBJ2-3
abundance: once
d_gene: .
v_gene: TRBV20-1
CDR3nt: TGCAGTGCTGGAGTAGCAGATACGCAGTATTTT
CDR3aa: CSAGVADTQYF

j_gene: TRBJ2-5
abundance: few
d_gene: .
v_gene: TRBV5-4
CDR3nt: TGTGCCAGCAGCTTGGTGATCGGGATCCAAGAGACCCAGTACTTC
CDR3aa: CASSLVIGIQETQYF

j_gene: TRBJ2-3
abundance: once
d_gene: .
v_gene: TRBV18
CDR3nt: TGTGCCAGCTCACCTATTAGCGGCGGCACAGATACGCAGTATTTT
CDR3aa: CASSPISGGTDTQYF

j_gene: TRBJ2-1
abundance: .
d_gene: TRBD1
v_gene: TRBV9
CDR3nt: TGTGCCAGCAGCGTAGGAGGGACAGGGGGGAATGAGCAGTTCTTC
CDR3aa: CASSVGGTGGNEQFF

j_gene: TRBJ2-2
abundance: .
d_gene: .
v_gene: TRBV4-2
CDR3nt: TGTGCCAGCAGCCAAGAGCTAGGGGGGGCCGGGGAGCTGTTTTTT
CDR3aa: CASSQELGGAGELFF

j_gene: TRBJ2-2
abundance: .
d_gene: .
v_gene: TRBV5-4
CDR3nt: TGTGCCAGCAGCCCGAGGAGCGGTCTTGTGGGCGGGGAGCTGTTTTTT
CDR3aa: CASSPRSGLVGGELFF

j_gene: TRBJ1-1
abundance: .
d_gene: TRBD1
v_gene: TRBV5-4
CDR3nt: TGTGCCAGCAGCAACACCAAGACAGGGAAAACTGAAGCTTTCTTT
CDR3aa: CASSNTKTGKTEAFF

j_gene: TRBJ1-3
abundance: .
d_gene: TRBD1
v_gene: TRBV4-2
CDR3nt: TGTGCCAGCAGCCAAGAGGGCAGGGGGTCGGACACCATATATTTT
CDR3aa: CASSQEGRGSDTIYF

j_gene: TRBJ1-1
abundance: .
d_gene: TRBD1
v_gene: TRBV6-5
CDR3nt: TGTGCCAGCAGTAGAGGGGGCATGAACACTGAAGCTTTCTTT
CDR3aa: CASSRGGMNTEAFF

j_gene: TRBJ1-2
abundance: few
d_gene: .
v_gene: TRBV7-9
CDR3nt: TGTGCCAGCAGCTTATCCCGCCAGACAGGAAACTATGGCTACACCTTC
CDR3aa: CASSLSRQTGNYGYTF

j_gene: TRBJ2-3
abundance: .
d_gene: .
v_gene: TRBV4-3
CDR3nt: TGCGCCAGCAGCCAATTCTCGTCGGGAGAGGGTGATACGCAGTATTTT
CDR3aa: CASSQFSSGEGDTQYF

j_gene: TRBJ2-1
abundance: .
d_gene: TRBD1
v_gene: TRBV4-1
CDR3nt: TGCGCCAGCAGCCTCGGGACAGGCTCCTACAATGAGCAGTTCTTC
CDR3aa: CASSLGTGSYNEQFF

j_gene: TRBJ1-2
abundance: .
d_gene: .
v_gene: TRBV7-9
CDR3nt: TGTGCCAGCAGCTTAGATCGCACTGGACAGAGAGATAACTATGGCTACACCTTC
CDR3aa: CASSLDRTGQRDNYGYTF

j_gene: TRBJ2-7
abundance: .
d_gene: TRBD2
v_gene: TRBV29-1
CDR3nt: TGCAGCGGGACTAGCAGTGACGAGCAGTACTTC
CDR3aa: CSGTSSDEQYF

j_gene: TRBJ2-7
abundance: few
d_gene: .
v_gene: TRBV25-1
CDR3nt: TGTGCCAGCAGTGAATATGTCGGCGAGCAGTACTTC
CDR3aa: CASSEYVGEQYF

j_gene: TRBJ1-4
abundance: .
d_gene: .
v_gene: TRBV29-1
CDR3nt: TGCGCGGGGCAGGGAACAACTAATGAAAAACTGTTTTTT
CDR3aa: CAGQGTTNEKLFF

j_gene: TRBJ1-5
abundance: few
d_gene: TRBD1
v_gene: TRBV19
CDR3nt: TGTGCCAGTAGACAGGGGGCAAATCAGCCCCAGCATTTT
CDR3aa: CASRQGANQPQHF

j_gene: TRBJ2-1
abundance: .
d_gene: TRBD1
v_gene: TRBV9
CDR3nt: TGTGCCAGCGGATCGTCGGGACAGAATGCCCTGTGGGGGCAGTTCTTC
CDR3aa: CASGSSGQNALWGQFF